These 8 T cell receptor beta chains were sequenced from one sample in a study of cytomegalovirus exposure and HLA in healthy donors. The PCR contained 60 Vbeta and 13 Jbeta primers. The data were produced by immunoSEQ multiplex PCR, yet TCRdb's version contains in-frame clones alone and is incomplete. The sample lists about 180,000 clones; over 75% were seen once. Sequenced sample: PBMCs. These receptor sequences come from a man in his 60s in good health and CMV-seronegative.

The rearrangement uses TRBV9 and TRBJ2-7; TRBD1 agrees at 9 bases. Losses at the gene ends were 2 bases for V and 1 base for J; bases not matched to a gene: 4. There are 15 residues in the CDR3. Germline loops: CDR1 SGDLS, CDR2 YYNGEE. DNA for the CDR3: TGTGCCAGCAGCGTTTCGGGGACAGGGTCCTACGAGCAGTACTTC. Amino acid sequence: CASSVSGTGSYEQYF.

J is TRBJ1-1 and V is TRBV10-2; D is undetermined. This CDR3 spans 13 amino acids. Trimming took off 4 bases at V and 4 bases at J, with 10 bases between the two ends. In germline, CDR1 is WSHSY, CDR2 SAAADI. The DNA for the CDR3 is TGCGCCAGCAGTGTGGGCCCTGGCACTGAAGCTTTCTTT. Translated: CASSVGPGTEAFF.

The chain is built from TRBV30 and TRBJ2-3, with 7 bases lining up with TRBD1. The germline CDR1 and CDR2 sequences are GTSNPN and SVGIG (reference sequence). V shed 4 bases, J shed 5 bases, and the junction held 6 bases outside the gene matches. This CDR3 has 13 amino acids. The CDR3 DNA follows: TGTGCCTGGATGTCAGGGGGTAAAGATACGCAGTATTTT. As protein: CAWMSGGKDTQYF.

This rearrangement joins TRBV15 to TRBJ2-1; no definite D call. This CDR3 has 15 amino acids. V was pared by 0 bases and J by 5 bases, with 11 bases between. The germline gives CDR1 LNHNV, CDR2 YYDKDF (reference sequence). The chain's CDR3 is CATSRDWQINNEQFF. CDR3 DNA sequence: TGTGCCACCAGCAGAGATTGGCAGATAAACAATGAGCAGTTCTTC.

This chain uses TRBV11-2 with TRBJ2-7; D gene unclear. Germline V gives CDR1 SGHAT, CDR2 FQNNGV. The CDR3 length is 16 residues. V was clipped by 0 bases and J by 3 bases, with 15 bases between them. The CDR3 here is CASSLDRGELNYEQYF. The CDR3 DNA reads TGTGCCAGCAGCTTAGATCGAGGAGAACTCAACTACGAGCAGTACTTC. Based on the CDR3 plus reference TRBV11-2 and TRBJ2-7, the full variable domain is EAGVAQSPRYKIIEKRQSVAFWCNPISGHATLYWYQQILGQGPKLLIQFQNNGVVDDSQLPKDRFSAERLKGVDSTLKIQPAKLEDSAVYLCASSLDRGELNYEQYFGPGTRLTVT.

The rearrangement uses TRBV4-2 and TRBJ2-7; weak D call: TRBD2 (6 bases). From germline, CDR1 is LGHNA and CDR2 YNFKEQ. The CDR3 has 15 amino acids. V lost 1 base and J 1 base, leaving 11 bases between the germline ends. In DNA, the CDR3 is TGTGCCAGCAGCCAAGGGAGGGCGGCATCCTACGAGCAGTACTTC. As protein: CASSQGRAASYEQYF.

The rearrangement joins TRBV6-1 to TRBJ1-1; TRBD1 is a possible D gene (5 bases). V was shortened by 0 bases and J by 3 bases, with 11 bases between the two germline ends. The CDR3 extends over 15 amino acids. CDR1 and CDR2 (germline): MNHNS, SASEGT. The CDR3 DNA reads TGTGCCAGCAGTGAAGCAGGGGTGTTCGACACTGAAGCTTTCTTT. This gives the protein CASSEAGVFDTEAFF.

The genes are TRBV7-9 and TRBJ2-2; D is unresolved. From germline, CDR1 is SEHNR and CDR2 FQNEAQ (reference sequence). V dropped 5 bases and J dropped 4 bases, with 14 bases sitting between them. The CDR3 has 15 amino acids. The CDR3 coding sequence is TGTGCCAGCAGCCCCCTGGAGATACCCACCGGGGAGCTGTTTTTT. Its translation: CASSPLEIPTGELFF.